This T cell receptor beta chain was recorded in a study of cytomegalovirus exposure and HLA in healthy donors. Study results and limitations: Some TCR beta chains (around 160 of them) were listed as cytomegalovirus-associated. Productive rates of about 87% or about 30% were seen for most TCR beta V segments in an earlier analysis.

Researchers ran the PCR with 60 Vbeta and 13 Jbeta primers. Profiled with immunoSEQ multiplex PCR; TCRdb holds only in-frame clones, not every one. The profile shows roughly 180,000 clones, 84% of them singletons. CDR3 size: 17 residues. The V end lost 4 bases, the J end lost 0 bases, and 18 bases lay between the germline ends. This clone has a single count. Its cognate antigen is unknown. The receptor comes from a girl aged 2-10 years in good health and CMV-seropositive. The sequenced sample was PBMCs. The chain recombines TRBV23-1 with TRBJ1-2; D gene unclear. TRBV23-1 is classed as an ORF, of uncertain function. The CDR3 here is CASSPAAPFWANYGYTF. DNA for the CDR3: TGCGCCAGCAGTCCCGCGGCGCCGTTCTGGGCTAACTATGGCTACACCTTC.